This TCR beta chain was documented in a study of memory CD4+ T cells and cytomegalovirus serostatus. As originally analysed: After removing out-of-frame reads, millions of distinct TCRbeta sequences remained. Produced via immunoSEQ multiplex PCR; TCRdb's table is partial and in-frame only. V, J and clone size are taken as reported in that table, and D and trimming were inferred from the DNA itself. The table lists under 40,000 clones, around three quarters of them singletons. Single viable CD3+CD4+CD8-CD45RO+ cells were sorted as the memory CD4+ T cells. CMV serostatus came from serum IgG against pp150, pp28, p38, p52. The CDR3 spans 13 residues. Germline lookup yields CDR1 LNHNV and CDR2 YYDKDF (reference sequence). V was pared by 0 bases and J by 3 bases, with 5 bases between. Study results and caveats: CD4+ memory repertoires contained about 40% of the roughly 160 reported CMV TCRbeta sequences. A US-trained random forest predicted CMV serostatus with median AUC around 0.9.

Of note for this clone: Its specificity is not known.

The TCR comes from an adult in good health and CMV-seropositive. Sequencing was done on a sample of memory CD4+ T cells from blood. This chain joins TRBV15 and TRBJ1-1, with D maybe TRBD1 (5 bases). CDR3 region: CATSREGDTEAFF. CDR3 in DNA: TGTGCCACCAGCAGAGAAGGGGACACTGAAGCTTTCTTT.